Presented here are 31 T cell receptor beta chains from one specimen sequenced in a study of cytomegalovirus exposure and HLA in healthy donors. The PCR was carried out with 60 Vbeta primers and 13 Jbeta primers. Generated by immunoSEQ multiplex PCR, the TCRdb table keeps only in-frame clones and is missing some. The sample comprises some 190,000 clones, 81% of which are singletons, and 3.4% rests with the top ten. The specimen was PBMCs. These receptors were collected from a middle-aged man in good health and CMV-seropositive.

The chain combines TRBV15 with TRBJ1-3; D gene unclear. With 0 bases removed from V and 0 bases from J, the gap between germline ends came to 9 bases. The V gene's germline CDR1 is LNHNV and CDR2 YYDKDF (reference sequence). This CDR3 contains 16 residues. CDR3 sequence: CATSRETGSSGNTIYF. The CDR3 DNA reads TGTGCCACCAGCAGAGAAACCGGGAGCTCTGGAAACACCATATATTTT.

The sample holds one count of this clone. V is TRBV7-6 and J is TRBJ2-1; TRBD1 agrees at 7 bases. There are 15 residues in the CDR3. Per germline, CDR1 SGHVS and CDR2 FNYEAQ. V shed 1 base and J 6 bases; nucleotides not matched to a gene: 6. For the CDR3, the DNA is TGTGCCAGCAGCTTAGGTTCCGGGACAGTCAATGAGCAGTTCTTC. It is translated as CASSLGSGTVNEQFF.

This chain links TRBV10-1 with TRBJ1-5, with 10 bases matching TRBD1. J was trimmed by 2 bases and V by 2 bases; bases with no gene match: 0. Germline V lookup: CDR1 WNHNN, CDR2 SYGVQD (reference sequence). The CDR3 has 15 amino acids. The CDR3 coding sequence is TGCGCCAGCAGTGAGGGGACAGGGGGCAATCAGCCCCAGCATTTT. Translation: CASSEGTGGNQPQHF.

The V call is TRBV5-1, the J call TRBJ1-3; D unclear. This CDR3 spans 17 amino acids. The germline V gene has CDR1 SGHRS and CDR2 YFSETQ. Trimming left V 4 bases short and J 1 base short, with 18 bases between. DNA for the CDR3: TGCGCCAGCAGCCGCGGACGGGTACTAGGGTCTGGAAACACCATATATTTT. Amino acid sequence: CASSRGRVLGSGNTIYF.

J is TRBJ2-5 and V is TRBV5-5; 7 bases align to TRBD2. V lost 4 bases and J lost 4; bases outside the gene matches: 4. Germline values: CDR1 SGHKS, CDR2 YYEKEE (reference sequence). The CDR3 is 13 residues long. The CDR3 sequence: CASSLGLGETQYF. CDR3 bases: TGTGCCAGCAGCCTCGGACTAGGAGAGACCCAGTACTTC.

This chain joins TRBV27 and TRBJ1-1; TRBD1 might be the D (5 bases). This CDR3 has 15 amino acids. With 5 bases removed from V and 0 bases from J, the gap between germline ends came to 13 bases. Germline V lookup: CDR1 MNHEY, CDR2 SMNVEV (reference sequence). Here the CDR3 DNA reads TGTGCCAGCAGTCCCCGGAAAGGGGTGAACACTGAAGCTTTCTTT. This sequence encodes CASSPRKGVNTEAFF.

The chain combines TRBV6-1 with TRBJ1-2; no reliable D call. Germline CDR1 MNHNS, CDR2 SASEGT. The CDR3 loop spans 13 amino acids. The V end lost 6 bases, the J end lost 0 bases, and 8 bases lay between the germline ends. CDR3 residues: CASSDRANYGYTF. CDR3 coding DNA: TGTGCCAGCAGCGACCGGGCTAACTATGGCTACACCTTC.

The chain joins TRBV9 to TRBJ2-1; 8 bases fit TRBD2. There are 15 residues in the CDR3. In germline, CDR1 is SGDLS, CDR2 YYNGEE. V was pared by 3 bases and J by 2 bases, with 4 bases of the junction left unmatched. The CDR3 here is CASSATRGAYNEQFF. The DNA for the CDR3 is TGTGCCAGCAGCGCTACGCGGGGGGCCTACAATGAGCAGTTCTTC.

This clone has more than one count but fewer than ten. This chain connects TRBV7-6 to TRBJ2-7; TRBD2 matches at 14 bases. The CDR3 has 14 residues. V dropped 5 bases and J dropped 7; count of bases not matched to a gene: 4. Per germline, CDR1 SGHVS and CDR2 FNYEAQ. This chain's CDR3 is CASSVGLAGGEQYF. In DNA, the CDR3 is TGTGCCAGCAGCGTAGGACTAGCGGGAGGTGAGCAGTACTTC.

This clone has only one observation. J is TRBJ1-2 and V is TRBV6-1; a weak D match, TRBD1 (6 bases). The V end was cut by 4 bases, the J end by 4 bases, with 19 bases between. CDR3 length: 16 amino acids. The germline CDR1 and CDR2 sequences are MNHNS and SASEGT. The CDR3 nucleotides are TGTGCCAGCAGTGGCGCTACCACAGGGAAAGGCTATGGCTACACCTTC. It translates to CASSGATTGKGYGYTF.

The chain combines TRBV6-1 with TRBJ1-1; D possibly corresponds to TRBD1 (5 bases). The CDR3 has 16 amino acids. From germline, CDR1 is MNHNS and CDR2 SASEGT. The V end was cut by 3 bases, the J end by 4 bases, with 18 bases between. CDR3 nucleotides: TGTGCCAGCAGTGATGGGGGTCTTCCGGGGGGCACTGAAGCTTTCTTT. This codes for CASSDGGLPGGTEAFF.

This clone was detected a few times. The rearrangement joins TRBV4-3 to TRBJ1-1; D unclear. The V end lost 1 base, the J end lost 0 bases, and 12 bases lay between the germline ends. Germline CDR1 LGHNA, CDR2 YSLEER. CDR3 length equals 16 residues. The CDR3 DNA reads TGCGCCAGCAGCCAAGTCCTGACATCCATGAACACTGAAGCTTTCTTT. It specifies CASSQVLTSMNTEAFF.

The chain links TRBV18 to TRBJ2-7; 8 nucleotides align to TRBD2. Germline V lookup: CDR1 KGHSH, CDR2 LQKENI. This CDR3 is built from 15 residues. With V trimmed by 0 bases and J by 7 bases, 8 bases remained unmatched. The CDR3 DNA reads TGTGCCAGCTCACCACCCACGGGAGGGCCAGGGGAGCAGTACTTC. Amino acids: CASSPPTGGPGEQYF.

This clone was recorded a few times. The chain joins TRBV10-3 to TRBJ2-1; 9 positions match TRBD2. Germline CDR1 and CDR2: ENHRY and SYGVKD. The CDR3 covers 16 residues. V shed 4 bases, J shed 10 bases, and the junction held 14 bases outside the gene matches. CDR3 amino acids: CAISATSGYTGKEQFF. DNA for the CDR3: TGTGCCATCAGTGCTACTAGCGGGTACACTGGTAAAGAGCAGTTCTTC.

The chain carries TRBV27 and TRBJ1-6, with TRBD1 matching 8 bases. CDR1 and CDR2 from the germline V gene are MNHEY and SMNVEV (reference sequence). The V gene end was trimmed by 5 bases and the J gene end by 9 bases; junction bases not matched to a gene: 6. The CDR3 is 14 residues long. The CDR3 protein is CASSPDRGSSPLHF. The CDR3 DNA sequence: TGTGCCAGCAGTCCTGACAGGGGTAGTTCACCCCTCCACTTT.

This chain uses TRBV7-6 with TRBJ2-5; 7 nucleotides match TRBD1. Germline V CDR1 and CDR2: SGHVS, FNYEAQ. Trimming removed 5 bases from V and 3 bases from J; junction bases left unmatched: 15. The CDR3 has 17 amino acids. The CDR3 DNA reads TGTGCCAGCAGCCGCGTCCGGGGTAGGGGGCGCGAAGAGACCCAGTACTTC. This sequence encodes CASSRVRGRGREETQYF.

V gene TRBV7-8 combines with J gene TRBJ2-7, with TRBD2 as a possible D gene (6 bases). The CDR3 length is 14 residues. Germline CDR1 SGHVS, CDR2 FQNEAQ. The ends were cut back, 5 bases at V and 4 bases at J, with 15 bases in the middle. This CDR3 reads CASSRLGGWYEQYF. The CDR3 DNA follows: TGTGCCAGCAGCCGGCTCGGGGGTTGGTACGAGCAGTACTTC.

The chain employs TRBV30 and TRBJ2-7; the D gene is possibly TRBD1 (6 bases). Germline V gives CDR1 GTSNPN, CDR2 SVGIG (reference sequence). Trimming left V 2 bases short and J 6 bases short, with 11 bases between. The CDR3 consists of 12 residues. CDR3 DNA sequence: TGTGCCTGGAGTCAGGGGCGCGCCGAGCAGTACTTC. Translated: CAWSQGRAEQYF.

This chain links TRBV7-9 with TRBJ2-7; 7 bases are shared with TRBD2. Losses at the gene ends were 6 bases for V and 0 bases for J; bases not matched to a gene: 5. Per the germline V gene, CDR1 is SEHNR and CDR2 is FQNEAQ (reference sequence). This CDR3 comprises 14 residues. The CDR3 DNA follows: TGTGCCAGCAGAGTAAGCGGGACCTCCTACGAGCAGTACTTC. This sequence encodes CASRVSGTSYEQYF.

The CDR3 nucleotides are TGTGCCAGCAGGGAAAGGGGACTAGCGGGAGCCTACGAGCAGTACTTC. Amino acid sequence: CASRERGLAGAYEQYF. The chain recombines TRBV28 with TRBJ2-7, with 14 positions matching TRBD2. The CDR3 length is 16 residues. Germline V lookup: CDR1 MDHEN, CDR2 SYDVKM. V shed 6 bases and J 2 bases; nucleotides not matched to a gene: 6.

V and J are TRBV2 and TRBJ2-2; D ambiguous. The CDR3 totals 16 residues. The V end was cut by 0 bases, the J end by 2 bases, with 10 bases between. Germline CDR1 reads SNHLY; CDR2 reads FYNNEI. CDR3 bases: TGTGCCAGCAGTGAAGCGTGGCAGGTTAACACCGGGGAGCTGTTTTTT. As protein: CASSEAWQVNTGELFF.

The gene calls are TRBV30 and TRBJ2-4, with D possibly TRBD2 on 5 matching bases. CDR3 length: 13 residues. Germline V gene lookup returns CDR1 GTSNPN and CDR2 SVGIG (reference sequence). V shed 0 bases and J shed 7 bases, with 10 bases lying between them. The CDR3 reads CAWSVEGSNIQYF. The CDR3 DNA reads TGTGCCTGGAGTGTTGAGGGCAGTAACATTCAGTACTTC.

This chain joins TRBV18 and TRBJ2-1; D is undetermined. The V gene's germline CDR1 is KGHSH and CDR2 LQKENI. The CDR3 length is 12 residues. V lost 8 bases and J 6 bases, leaving 11 bases between the germline ends. CDR3 in DNA: TGTGCCAGCCTTGCAGCAGGCAATGAGCAGTTCTTC. It translates to CASLAAGNEQFF.

The rearrangement links TRBV4-1 to TRBJ2-7, with a possible D match to TRBD1 (5 bases). This CDR3 comprises 15 residues. Trimming took off 1 base at V and 7 bases at J, with 17 bases between the two ends. Germline V gene sequence: CDR1 MGHRA, CDR2 YSYEKL. The CDR3 DNA reads as TGCGCCAGCAGCCAAGCGGCGGCAGGGCTACGAGAGCAGTACTTC. It codes for CASSQAAAGLREQYF.

Here the CDR3 DNA reads TGCGCCAGCACCGGTAGTACAGGGGGGAACACCGGGGAGCTGTTTTTT. Translated: CASTGSTGGNTGELFF. The V and J genes are TRBV5-1 and TRBJ2-2; 8 positions agree with TRBD1. V was pared by 6 bases and J by 1 base, with 8 bases of the junction left unmatched. The CDR3 totals 16 residues. The germline gives CDR1 SGHRS, CDR2 YFSETQ. The full variable domain, its missing parts supplied by reference TRBV5-1 and TRBJ2-2, is KAGVTQTPRYLIKTRGQQVTLSCSPISGHRSVSWYQQTPGQGLQFLFEYFSETQRNKGNFPGRFSGRQFSNSRSEMNVSTLELGDSALYLCASTGSTGGNTGELFFGEGSRLTVL.

The chain recombines TRBV15 with TRBJ2-7; weak D call: TRBD2 (7 bases). V lost 0 bases and J 4 bases, leaving 28 bases between the germline ends. Per germline, CDR1 LNHNV and CDR2 YYDKDF (reference sequence). The CDR3 spans 20 residues. Here the CDR3 DNA reads TGTGCCACCAGCAGAGATCTGGGGGGGCGCATCCTAGCGAGTTATTACGAGCAGTACTTC. The encoded protein is CATSRDLGGRILASYYEQYF.

The chain combines TRBV2 with TRBJ1-1; D remains ambiguous. Germline V CDR1 and CDR2: SNHLY, FYNNEI. Trimming pared 5 bases from V and 1 base from J, leaving 5 bases between. This CDR3 is built from 12 residues. CDR3 amino acids: CASSSSNTEAFF. CDR3 DNA sequence: TGTGCCAGCAGTTCCTCGAACACTGAAGCTTTCTTT.

V is TRBV5-4 and J is TRBJ2-6; D perhaps matches TRBD1 (6 bases). Trimming shortened V by 0 bases and J by 0 bases, and 10 bases separated the two germline ends. CDR1 and CDR2 (germline): SGHNT, YYREEE (reference sequence). This CDR3 has 17 amino acids. CDR3 region: CASSLGDMSSGANVLTF. DNA of the CDR3: TGTGCCAGCAGCTTGGGGGACATGAGCTCTGGGGCCAACGTCCTGACTTTC.

The rearrangement uses TRBV7-2 and TRBJ2-3, with D possibly matching TRBD2 (7 bases). V was trimmed by 2 bases and J by 2 bases, leaving 14 bases between them. CDR1 is SGHTA, CDR2 FQGNSA, per germline. This CDR3 contains 16 residues. The CDR3: CASSLMAGAPTDTQYF. The CDR3 nucleotides read TGTGCCAGCAGCTTAATGGCGGGGGCCCCCACAGATACGCAGTATTTT.

The V and J genes are TRBV5-4 and TRBJ2-2, with unresolved D. V dropped 1 base and J dropped 4 bases, with 11 bases sitting between them. CDR1 is SGHNT, CDR2 YYREEE, per germline (reference sequence). The CDR3 has 15 amino acids. The CDR3: CASSLSYESTGELFF. CDR3 DNA sequence: TGTGCCAGCAGCTTGTCGTATGAGTCCACCGGGGAGCTGTTTTTT.

This rearrangement joins TRBV7-8 to TRBJ2-3; 14 bases fit TRBD2. Losses at the gene ends were 3 bases for V and 3 bases for J; bases not matched to a gene: 5. Germline assignment: CDR1 SGHVS and CDR2 FQNEAQ. CDR3 size: 17 residues. CDR3 protein: CASSFWTSGGWTDTQYF. CDR3 DNA sequence: TGTGCCAGCAGCTTTTGGACTAGCGGGGGGTGGACAGATACGCAGTATTTT. Based on the CDR3 plus reference TRBV7-8 and TRBJ2-3, the full variable domain is GAGVSQSPRYKVAKRGQDVALRCDPISGHVSLFWYQQALGQGPEFLTYFQNEAQLDKSGLPSDRFFAERPEGSVSTLKIQRTQQEDSAVYLCASSFWTSGGWTDTQYFGPGTRLTVL.